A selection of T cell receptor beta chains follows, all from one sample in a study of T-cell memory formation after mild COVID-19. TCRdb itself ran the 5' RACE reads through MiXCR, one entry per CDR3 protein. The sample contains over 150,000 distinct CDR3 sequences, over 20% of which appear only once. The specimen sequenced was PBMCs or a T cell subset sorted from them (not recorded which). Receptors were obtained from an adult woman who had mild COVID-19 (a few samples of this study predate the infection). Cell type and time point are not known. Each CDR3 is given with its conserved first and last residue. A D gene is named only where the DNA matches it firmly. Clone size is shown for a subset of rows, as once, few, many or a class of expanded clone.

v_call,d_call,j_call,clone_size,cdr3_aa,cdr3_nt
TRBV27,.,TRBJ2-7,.,CASSLWGGSYEQYF,TGTGCCAGCAGTTTATGGGGCGGCTCCTACGAGCAGTACTTC
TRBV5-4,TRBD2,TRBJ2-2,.,CASSLARAGGPLGRNTGELFF,TGTGCCAGCAGCTTGGCTCGCGCGGGAGGCCCTCTAGGACGGAACACCGGGGAGCTGTTTTTT
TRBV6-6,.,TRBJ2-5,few,CASSYSIETQYF,TGTGCCAGCAGTTACTCGATAGAGACCCAGTACTTC
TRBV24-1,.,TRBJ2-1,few,CATSGGFLDTYYNEQFF,TGTGCCACCAGTGGGGGATTTTTGGACACCTACTACAATGAGCAGTTCTTC
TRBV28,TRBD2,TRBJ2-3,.,CASSPRGLAGGPRVFDTQYF,TGTGCCAGCAGCCCCCGGGGACTAGCGGGAGGGCCTCGTGTGTTTGATACGCAGTATTTT
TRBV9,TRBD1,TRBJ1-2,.,CASSASWTGDTIYGYTF,TGTGCCAGCAGCGCCTCTTGGACAGGCGATACAATCTATGGCTACACCTTC
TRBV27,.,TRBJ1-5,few,CASSFVLNQPQHF,TGTGCCAGCAGTTTCGTGCTAAATCAGCCCCAGCATTTT
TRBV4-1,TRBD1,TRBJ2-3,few,CASSHRQGDSTDTQYF,TGCGCCAGCAGCCACCGACAGGGTGATAGCACAGATACGCAGTATTTT
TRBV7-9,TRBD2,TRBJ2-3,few,CAGEGTTSTDTQYF,TGTGCCGGAGAGGGGACTACTAGCACAGATACGCAGTATTTT
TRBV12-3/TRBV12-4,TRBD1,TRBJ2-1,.,CASRPGGEAYNEQFF,TGTGCCAGCAGACCAGGGGGAGAAGCCTACAATGAGCAGTTCTTC
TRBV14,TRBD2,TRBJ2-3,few,CASSQLAGNTDTQYF,TGTGCCAGCAGCCAATTAGCGGGCAACACAGATACGCAGTATTTT
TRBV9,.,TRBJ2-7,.,CASSVDGYSSYEQYF,TGTGCCAGCAGCGTAGATGGGTATAGCTCCTACGAGCAGTACTTC
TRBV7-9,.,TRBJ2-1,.,CASSSTVYNEQFF,TGTGCCAGCAGCTCGACGGTGTACAATGAGCAGTTCTTC
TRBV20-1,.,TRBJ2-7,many,CSARATASYEQYF,TGCAGTGCTAGAGCAACAGCCTCCTACGAGCAGTACTTC
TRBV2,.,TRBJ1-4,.,CASSVPGQVEKLFF,TGTGCCAGCAGTGTTCCGGGACAAGTTGAAAAACTGTTTTTT
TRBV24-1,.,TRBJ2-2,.,CATSDSPYGELFF,TGTGCCACCAGTGATTCCCCATACGGGGAGCTGTTTTTT
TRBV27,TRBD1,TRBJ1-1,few,CASSLSSGTGGAWVEAFF,TGTGCCAGCAGTTTATCGTCGGGGACAGGGGGCGCGTGGGTGGAAGCTTTCTTT
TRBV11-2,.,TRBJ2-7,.,CASSFGGHEQYF,TGTGCCAGCAGCTTTGGGGGGCACGAGCAGTACTTC
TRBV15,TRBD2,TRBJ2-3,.,CATSRAPSGGPNTDTQYF,TGTGCCACCAGCAGAGCCCCAAGCGGGGGGCCCAACACAGATACGCAGTATTTT
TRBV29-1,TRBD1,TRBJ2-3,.,CSVNPDRGDTDTQYF,TGCAGCGTTAACCCAGACAGGGGAGACACAGATACGCAGTATTTT
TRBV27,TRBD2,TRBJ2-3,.,CASSISGSGTDTQYF,TGTGCCAGCAGTATTAGCGGGAGTGGCACAGATACGCAGTATTTT
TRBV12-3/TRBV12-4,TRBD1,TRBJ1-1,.,CASRWTGSTEAFF,TGTGCCAGCAGATGGACAGGGAGCACTGAAGCTTTCTTT
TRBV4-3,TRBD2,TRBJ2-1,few,CASSQDSAGGGGNEQFF,TGCGCCAGCAGCCAAGATTCGGCGGGAGGAGGGGGGAATGAGCAGTTCTTC
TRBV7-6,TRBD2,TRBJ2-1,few,CASSPGTSLYNEQFF,TGTGCCAGCAGCCCGGGGACTAGCTTGTACAATGAGCAGTTCTTC
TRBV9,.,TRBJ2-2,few,CASYPTGDGTGELFF,TGTGCCAGCTATCCGACAGGAGACGGCACCGGGGAGCTGTTTTTT
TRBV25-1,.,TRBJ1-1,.,CASSEGGNTEAFF,TGTGCCAGCAGTGAAGGAGGGAACACTGAAGCTTTCTTT
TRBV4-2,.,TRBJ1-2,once,CASSPSMGREDGYTF,TGTGCCAGCAGCCCTTCGATGGGCAGGGAGGATGGCTACACCTTC
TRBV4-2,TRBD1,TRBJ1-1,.,CASSQATGVGTEAFF,TGTGCCAGCAGCCAAGCGACAGGGGTGGGCACTGAAGCTTTCTTT
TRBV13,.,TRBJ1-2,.,CASSSDRGRDGYTF,TGTGCCAGCAGCTCGGACCGGGGCCGCGATGGCTACACCTTC
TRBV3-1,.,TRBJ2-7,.,CASSPGPFPYEQYF,TGTGCCAGCAGCCCGGGACCCTTTCCCTACGAGCAGTACTTC
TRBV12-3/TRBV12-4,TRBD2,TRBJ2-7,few,CASRNRAGGGEQYF,TGTGCCAGCAGGAACCGGGCGGGAGGGGGCGAGCAGTACTTC
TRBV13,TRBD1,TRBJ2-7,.,CASSPRGTGGVEQYF,TGTGCCAGCAGCCCTAGAGGGACAGGGGGCGTCGAGCAGTACTTC
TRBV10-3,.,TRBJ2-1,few,CAIKRDPDAGEQFF,TGTGCCATCAAAAGGGACCCCGATGCTGGTGAGCAGTTCTTC
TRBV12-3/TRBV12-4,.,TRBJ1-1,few,CASSLAHRPFF,TGTGCCAGCAGTCTGGCCCACAGACCCTTCTTT
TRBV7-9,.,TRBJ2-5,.,CASLGYPVDPPDETQYF,TGTGCCAGCCTCGGATACCCTGTTGATCCGCCGGACGAGACCCAGTACTTC
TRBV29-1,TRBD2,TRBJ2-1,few,CSVESITSGIYNEQFF,TGCAGCGTTGAATCTATCACTAGCGGGATTTACAATGAGCAGTTCTTC
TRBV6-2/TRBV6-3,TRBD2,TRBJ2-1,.,CASSYGTSVLQIRNEQFF,TGTGCCAGCAGTTACGGGACTAGCGTCCTCCAAATCCGAAATGAGCAGTTCTTC
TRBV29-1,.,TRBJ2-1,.,CSVEGLDLNNEQFF,TGCAGCGTTGAGGGTTTAGACCTAAATAATGAGCAGTTCTTC
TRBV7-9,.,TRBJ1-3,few,CASSWTDGNTIYF,TGTGCCAGCAGCTGGACAGACGGAAACACCATATATTTT
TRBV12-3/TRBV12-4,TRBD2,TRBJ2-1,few,CASSPKREHPNEQFF,TGTGCCAGCAGTCCTAAGCGGGAGCACCCCAATGAGCAGTTCTTC
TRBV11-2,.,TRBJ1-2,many,CASSYNTGTERHYGYTF,TGTGCCAGCAGCTATAACACCGGGACGGAACGTCACTATGGCTACACCTTC
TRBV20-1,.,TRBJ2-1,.,CSASIEQLRSYNEQFF,TGCAGTGCTAGCATAGAACAGCTACGGTCCTACAATGAGCAGTTCTTC
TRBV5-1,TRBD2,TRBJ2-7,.,CASSGTSGTEQYF,TGCGCCAGTTCCGGGACTAGCGGGACCGAGCAGTACTTC
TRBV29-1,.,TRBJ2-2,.,CSVVQSTGELFF,TGCAGCGTCGTCCAGAGCACCGGGGAGCTGTTTTTT
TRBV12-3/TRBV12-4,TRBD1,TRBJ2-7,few,CASSPRQGEFYEQYF,TGTGCCAGCAGTCCGAGACAGGGGGAGTTTTACGAGCAGTACTTC